This is a list of T cell receptor beta chains from one sample in a study of beta chain features in type 1 diabetes. Sequencing was performed with immunoSEQ multiplex PCR; in TCRdb, only in-frame clones are kept and a portion is missing. The table records about 180,000 clones, more than 10% of them present only once. Source material: central memory CD4+ T cells from blood. The origin of the receptors is a woman between 18 and 29 years old in good health. Both conserved end residues are part of each CDR3. A D gene is named only where the DNA matches it firmly. Expanded clones are given a class, and other clones once, few, many or no size at all.

d_call: .; clone_size: .; j_call: TRBJ2-1; v_call: TRBV6-6; cdr3_aa: CASSPNPVAFANEQFF; cdr3_nt: TGTGCCAGCAGCCCCAACCCCGTCGCGTTCGCAAATGAGCAGTTCTTC
d_call: .; clone_size: .; j_call: TRBJ2-3; v_call: TRBV10-3; cdr3_aa: CASQPGVTDTQYF; cdr3_nt: TGTGCCTCGCAGCCGGGGGTCACAGATACGCAGTATTTT
d_call: .; clone_size: .; j_call: TRBJ2-5; v_call: TRBV18; cdr3_aa: CASSPGGGQETQYF; cdr3_nt: TGTGCCAGCTCTCCCGGGGGAGGCCAAGAGACCCAGTACTTC
d_call: TRBD2; clone_size: .; j_call: TRBJ2-7; v_call: TRBV7-6; cdr3_aa: CASSLRGTSLYEQYF; cdr3_nt: TGTGCCAGCAGCTTAAGGGGGACTAGCCTCTACGAGCAGTACTTC
d_call: .; clone_size: few; j_call: TRBJ2-3; v_call: TRBV18; cdr3_aa: CASSSSTDTQYF; cdr3_nt: TGTGCCAGCTCATCTTCCACAGATACGCAGTATTTT
d_call: .; clone_size: .; j_call: TRBJ2-2; v_call: TRBV5-4; cdr3_aa: CASSLQGFNTGELFF; cdr3_nt: TGTGCCAGCAGCTTGCAGGGATTCAACACCGGGGAGCTGTTTTTT
d_call: .; clone_size: few; j_call: TRBJ2-7; v_call: TRBV4-2; cdr3_aa: CASSRTQYEQYF; cdr3_nt: TGTGCCAGCAGCCGCACTCAATACGAGCAGTACTTC
d_call: .; clone_size: .; j_call: TRBJ1-5; v_call: TRBV2; cdr3_aa: CASSGPGYSNQPQHF; cdr3_nt: TGTGCCAGCAGTGGTCCGGGTTATAGCAATCAGCCCCAGCATTTT
d_call: TRBD1; clone_size: .; j_call: TRBJ2-1; v_call: TRBV18; cdr3_aa: CASSRESGTGTYNEQFF; cdr3_nt: TGTGCCAGCTCACGGGAGTCCGGGACAGGGACCTACAATGAGCAGTTCTTC
d_call: .; clone_size: once; j_call: TRBJ1-2; v_call: TRBV2; cdr3_aa: CASSEISQGRGGYGYTF; cdr3_nt: TGTGCCAGCAGTGAGATCTCACAGGGAAGGGGGGGTTATGGCTACACCTTC
d_call: TRBD1; clone_size: .; j_call: TRBJ1-2; v_call: TRBV28; cdr3_aa: CASKQGIYGYTF; cdr3_nt: TGTGCCAGCAAACAGGGGATCTATGGCTACACCTTC
d_call: .; clone_size: .; j_call: TRBJ2-2; v_call: TRBV28; cdr3_aa: CASRRVAGELFF; cdr3_nt: TGTGCCAGCAGGAGGGTTGCCGGGGAGCTGTTTTTT
d_call: .; clone_size: few; j_call: TRBJ2-1; v_call: TRBV18; cdr3_aa: CASSPSRQRYNEQFF; cdr3_nt: TGTGCCAGCTCACCAAGCCGTCAGCGGTACAATGAGCAGTTCTTC
d_call: TRBD1; clone_size: few; j_call: TRBJ2-1; v_call: TRBV7-3; cdr3_aa: CASSPRTGNEQFF; cdr3_nt: TGTGCCAGCAGCCCCCGGACAGGGAACGAGCAGTTCTTC
d_call: .; clone_size: .; j_call: TRBJ2-1; v_call: TRBV29-1; cdr3_aa: CSGSDSDPQFF; cdr3_nt: TGCAGCGGATCGGACTCCGATCCACAGTTCTTC
d_call: .; clone_size: .; j_call: TRBJ2-7; v_call: TRBV20-1; cdr3_aa: CSAQLADEQYF; cdr3_nt: TGCAGTGCTCAACTAGCTGACGAGCAGTACTTC
d_call: .; clone_size: few; j_call: TRBJ2-1; v_call: TRBV11-3; cdr3_aa: CASSLDSGTNNEQFF; cdr3_nt: TGTGCCAGCAGCTTAGATAGCGGCACGAACAATGAGCAGTTCTTC
d_call: .; clone_size: few; j_call: TRBJ1-1; v_call: TRBV29-1; cdr3_aa: CSALQGSEAFF; cdr3_nt: TGCAGCGCCCTACAGGGTTCTGAAGCTTTCTTT
d_call: .; clone_size: few; j_call: TRBJ2-1; v_call: TRBV15; cdr3_aa: CATSRETPGHPLADEQFF; cdr3_nt: TGTGCCACCAGCAGAGAGACGCCGGGACACCCTCTGGCGGATGAGCAGTTCTTC
d_call: .; clone_size: .; j_call: TRBJ2-1; v_call: TRBV2; cdr3_aa: CASSPRLGGYEQFF; cdr3_nt: TGTGCCAGCAGTCCGAGACTAGGCGGGTATGAGCAGTTCTTC
d_call: .; clone_size: few; j_call: TRBJ2-3; v_call: TRBV2; cdr3_aa: CASSTPGMVRTDTQYF; cdr3_nt: TGTGCCAGCAGTACACCGGGAATGGTGCGCACAGATACGCAGTATTTT
d_call: .; clone_size: few; j_call: TRBJ2-1; v_call: TRBV27; cdr3_aa: CASSLRDIGNEQFF; cdr3_nt: TGTGCCAGCAGCCTCCGGGACATAGGAAATGAGCAGTTCTTC
d_call: TRBD2; clone_size: .; j_call: TRBJ2-1; v_call: TRBV11-2; cdr3_aa: CASSLGLAGGGDEQFF; cdr3_nt: TGTGCCAGCAGCTTAGGACTAGCGGGAGGCGGGGATGAGCAGTTCTTC
d_call: .; clone_size: .; j_call: TRBJ2-3; v_call: TRBV28; cdr3_aa: CASSSLALGMDTQYF; cdr3_nt: TGTGCCAGCAGTTCCTTAGCCCTCGGTATGGATACGCAGTATTTT
d_call: TRBD2; clone_size: many; j_call: TRBJ2-6; v_call: TRBV4-3; cdr3_aa: CASSQGGGAGANVLTF; cdr3_nt: TGCGCCAGCAGCCAAGGTGGGGGGGCTGGGGCCAACGTCCTGACTTTC
d_call: TRBD2; clone_size: .; j_call: TRBJ2-3; v_call: TRBV29-1; cdr3_aa: CSVDAVERESTDTQYF; cdr3_nt: TGCAGCGTTGACGCGGTTGAGCGGGAGTCGACAGATACGCAGTATTTT
d_call: TRBD2; clone_size: few; j_call: TRBJ2-1; v_call: TRBV28; cdr3_aa: CASSLLVAGKNEQFF; cdr3_nt: TGTGCCAGCAGTTTATTGGTAGCGGGGAAGAATGAGCAGTTCTTC
d_call: .; clone_size: few; j_call: TRBJ1-5; v_call: TRBV30; cdr3_aa: CAWMSRGAGQPQHF; cdr3_nt: TGTGCCTGGATGAGCAGGGGCGCGGGTCAGCCCCAGCATTTT
d_call: .; clone_size: .; j_call: TRBJ1-1; v_call: TRBV20-1; cdr3_aa: CSAREYEAFF; cdr3_nt: TGCAGTGCCAGAGAATATGAAGCTTTCTTT
d_call: TRBD2; clone_size: few; j_call: TRBJ2-2; v_call: TRBV27; cdr3_aa: CASSPGLAGEGRTGELFF; cdr3_nt: TGTGCCAGCAGCCCGGGACTAGCGGGAGAGGGGCGTACCGGGGAGCTGTTTTTT
d_call: .; clone_size: .; j_call: TRBJ2-2; v_call: TRBV27; cdr3_aa: CASSFLRANTGELFF; cdr3_nt: TGTGCCAGCAGTTTCCTCAGGGCTAACACCGGGGAGCTGTTTTTT
d_call: .; clone_size: .; j_call: TRBJ2-2; v_call: TRBV13; cdr3_aa: CASSFRGNLAGELFF; cdr3_nt: TGTGCCAGCAGTTTCCGCGGCAACCTGGCCGGGGAGCTGTTTTTT
d_call: TRBD1; clone_size: few; j_call: TRBJ1-2; v_call: TRBV11-1; cdr3_aa: CASSLTGVRNGYTF; cdr3_nt: TGTGCCAGCAGTCTGACAGGGGTTCGGAATGGCTACACCTTC
d_call: .; clone_size: .; j_call: TRBJ2-5; v_call: TRBV6-6; cdr3_aa: CASRPTVQETQYF; cdr3_nt: TGTGCCAGCAGACCTACAGTCCAAGAGACCCAGTACTTC
d_call: .; clone_size: .; j_call: TRBJ2-3; v_call: TRBV4-1; cdr3_aa: CASSQLVSPFTDTQYF; cdr3_nt: TGCGCCAGCAGCCAACTCGTCTCCCCTTTCACAGATACGCAGTATTTT
d_call: TRBD1; clone_size: .; j_call: TRBJ2-1; v_call: TRBV5-1; cdr3_aa: CASSLAGQGDEQFF; cdr3_nt: TGCGCCAGCAGCTTGGCGGGACAGGGGGATGAGCAGTTCTTC
d_call: TRBD1; clone_size: many; j_call: TRBJ1-2; v_call: TRBV4-1; cdr3_aa: CASSRGQGDYGYTF; cdr3_nt: TGCGCCAGCAGCCGAGGACAGGGAGACTATGGCTACACCTTC
d_call: .; clone_size: .; j_call: TRBJ2-5; v_call: TRBV18; cdr3_aa: CASSPTRGETQYF; cdr3_nt: TGTGCCAGCTCACCAACTCGAGGGGAGACCCAGTACTTC
d_call: TRBD2; clone_size: few; j_call: TRBJ2-2; v_call: TRBV11-2; cdr3_aa: CASSFTSAGGAFGELFF; cdr3_nt: TGTGCCAGCAGCTTCACCTCCGCGGGAGGGGCTTTCGGGGAGCTGTTTTTT
d_call: .; clone_size: .; j_call: TRBJ2-5; v_call: TRBV5-1; cdr3_aa: CASSDPREETQYF; cdr3_nt: TGCGCCAGCAGTGACCCTCGGGAAGAGACCCAGTACTTC
d_call: .; clone_size: few; j_call: TRBJ1-4; v_call: TRBV20-1; cdr3_aa: CSAGKGEKLFF; cdr3_nt: TGCAGTGCGGGCAAGGGGGAAAAACTGTTTTTT